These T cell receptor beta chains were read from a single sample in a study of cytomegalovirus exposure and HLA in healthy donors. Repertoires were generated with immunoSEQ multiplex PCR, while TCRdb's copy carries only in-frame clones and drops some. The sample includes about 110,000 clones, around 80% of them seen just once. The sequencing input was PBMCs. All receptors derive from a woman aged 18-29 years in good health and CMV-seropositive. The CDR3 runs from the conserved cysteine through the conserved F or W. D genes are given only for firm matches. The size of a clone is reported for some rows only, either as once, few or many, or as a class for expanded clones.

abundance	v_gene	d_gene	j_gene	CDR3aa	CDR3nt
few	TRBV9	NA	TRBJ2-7	CASSPGGPPGYEQYF	TGTGCCAGCAGCCCCGGAGGTCCCCCGGGGTACGAGCAGTACTTC
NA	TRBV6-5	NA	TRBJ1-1	CASSWQGSITEAFF	TGTGCCAGCAGTTGGCAGGGTTCAATCACTGAAGCTTTCTTT
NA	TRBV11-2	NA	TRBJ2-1	CASSRLAFSYNEQFF	TGTGCCAGCAGCCGCCTAGCGTTCTCCTACAATGAGCAGTTCTTC
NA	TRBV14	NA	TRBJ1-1	CASSQDPTVGAFF	TGTGCCAGCAGCCAAGACCCGACAGTGGGAGCTTTCTTT
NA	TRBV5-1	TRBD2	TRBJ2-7	CASSSTSVSYEQYF	TGCGCCAGCAGCTCTACTAGCGTCTCCTACGAGCAGTACTTC
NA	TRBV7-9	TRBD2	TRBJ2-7	CASMQRETYEQYF	TGTGCCAGCATGCAGCGGGAGACCTACGAGCAGTACTTC
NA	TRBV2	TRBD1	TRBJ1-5	CASSGGQGRQPQHF	TGTGCCAGCAGTGGAGGACAGGGAAGACAGCCCCAGCATTTT
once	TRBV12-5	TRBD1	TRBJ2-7	CASGLGQGSYEQYF	TGTGCTAGTGGTTTGGGACAGGGGAGCTACGAGCAGTACTTC
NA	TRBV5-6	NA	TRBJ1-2	CASSLGLQGLGYTF	TGTGCCAGCAGCTTGGGGTTGCAGGGTCTCGGCTACACCTTC
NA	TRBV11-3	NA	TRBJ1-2	CASSLDRALNYGYTF	TGTGCCAGCAGCTTAGACAGGGCTCTTAACTATGGCTACACCTTC
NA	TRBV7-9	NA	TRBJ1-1	CSSSFTARRILSTEAFF	TGTTCCAGCAGCTTTACAGCCCGCCGCATACTCAGCACTGAAGCTTTCTTT
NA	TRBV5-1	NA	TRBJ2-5	CASSLATRSETQYF	TGCGCCAGCAGCTTGGCGACTAGGAGCGAGACCCAGTACTTC
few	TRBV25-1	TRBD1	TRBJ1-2	CASSAFGQGADYGYTF	TGTGCCAGCAGTGCCTTTGGACAGGGGGCGGACTATGGCTACACCTTC
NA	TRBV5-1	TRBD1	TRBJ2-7	CASSSFDRGLHYEQYF	TGCGCCAGCAGCTCATTCGACAGGGGGCTCCACTACGAGCAGTACTTC
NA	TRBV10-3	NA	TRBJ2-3	CAISVGGSTDTQYF	TGTGCCATCAGTGTTGGAGGGAGCACAGATACGCAGTATTTT
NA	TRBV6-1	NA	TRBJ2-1	CASSPQTSYNEQFF	TGTGCCAGCAGTCCACAGACTAGCTACAATGAGCAGTTCTTC
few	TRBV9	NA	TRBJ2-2	CASSVERLNTGELFF	TGTGCCAGCAGCGTAGAGAGGCTAAACACCGGGGAGCTGTTTTTT
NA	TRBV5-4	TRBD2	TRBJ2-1	CASSGGTSGRSGYNEQFF	TGTGCCAGCAGCGGAGGGACTAGCGGGAGGTCCGGCTACAATGAGCAGTTCTTC
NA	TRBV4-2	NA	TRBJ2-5	CASSQDKEGMIRETQYF	TGTGCCAGCAGCCAAGATAAGGAGGGGATGATTCGGGAGACCCAGTACTTC
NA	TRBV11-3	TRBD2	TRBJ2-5	CASSRGTSGSVQETQYF	TGTGCCAGCAGCCGGGGAACTAGCGGGAGCGTCCAAGAGACCCAGTACTTC
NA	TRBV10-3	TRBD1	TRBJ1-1	CAISEGGGTEIMNTEAFF	TGTGCCATCAGTGAGGGAGGCGGGACAGAGATCATGAACACTGAAGCTTTCTTT
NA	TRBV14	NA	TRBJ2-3	CASSQDSAGSGNTQYF	TGTGCCAGCAGCCAAGATTCCGCGGGGTCTGGCAATACGCAGTATTTT
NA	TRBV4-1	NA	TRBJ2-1	CASSHTGRGNNEQFF	TGCGCCAGCAGCCATACGGGCCGGGGTAACAATGAGCAGTTCTTC
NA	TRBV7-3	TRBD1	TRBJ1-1	CASSSGTGSKAFF	TGTGCCAGCAGCTCAGGGACAGGAAGTAAAGCTTTCTTT
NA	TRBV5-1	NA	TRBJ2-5	CASSLGSSQETQYF	TGCGCCAGCAGCTTGGGTAGTAGCCAAGAGACCCAGTACTTC
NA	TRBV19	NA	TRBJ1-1	CASSPLLRGDTEAFF	TGTGCCAGTAGTCCATTACTCCGGGGGGACACTGAAGCTTTCTTT
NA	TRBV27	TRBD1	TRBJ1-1	CASSFTGANTEAFF	TGTGCCAGCAGTTTTACAGGGGCCAACACTGAAGCTTTCTTT
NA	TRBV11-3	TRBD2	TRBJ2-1	CASSSSGRHNEQFF	TGTGCCAGCAGCTCGAGCGGGAGGCACAATGAGCAGTTCTTC
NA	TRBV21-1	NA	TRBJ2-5	CASSPRTKETQYF	TGTGCCAGCAGCCCCAGGACTAAAGAGACCCAGTACTTC
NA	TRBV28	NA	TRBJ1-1	CASTYVGLDTEAFF	TGTGCCAGCACCTATGTGGGGCTGGACACTGAAGCTTTCTTT
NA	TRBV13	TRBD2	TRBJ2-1	CASSDRGRGSYNEQFF	TGTGCCAGCAGCGACCGGGGGAGGGGCTCCTACAATGAGCAGTTCTTC
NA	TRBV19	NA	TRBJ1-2	CASSPQGSYYGYTF	TGTGCCAGTAGTCCTCAGGGTTCCTACTATGGCTACACCTTC
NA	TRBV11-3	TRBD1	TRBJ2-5	CASSFPRGRETQYF	TGTGCCAGCAGCTTCCCCAGGGGGCGGGAGACCCAGTACTTC
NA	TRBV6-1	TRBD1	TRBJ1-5	CASSRDRGIDQPQHF	TGTGCCAGCAGTAGGGACAGGGGGATTGATCAGCCCCAGCATTTT
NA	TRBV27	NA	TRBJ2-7	CASSPTANLNRGWEQYF	TGTGCCAGCAGTCCTACCGCAAACCTGAACCGGGGGTGGGAGCAGTACTTC
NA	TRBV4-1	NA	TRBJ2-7	CASSQSLSDSYEQYF	TGCGCCAGCAGCCAAAGTCTATCCGACAGCTACGAGCAGTACTTC